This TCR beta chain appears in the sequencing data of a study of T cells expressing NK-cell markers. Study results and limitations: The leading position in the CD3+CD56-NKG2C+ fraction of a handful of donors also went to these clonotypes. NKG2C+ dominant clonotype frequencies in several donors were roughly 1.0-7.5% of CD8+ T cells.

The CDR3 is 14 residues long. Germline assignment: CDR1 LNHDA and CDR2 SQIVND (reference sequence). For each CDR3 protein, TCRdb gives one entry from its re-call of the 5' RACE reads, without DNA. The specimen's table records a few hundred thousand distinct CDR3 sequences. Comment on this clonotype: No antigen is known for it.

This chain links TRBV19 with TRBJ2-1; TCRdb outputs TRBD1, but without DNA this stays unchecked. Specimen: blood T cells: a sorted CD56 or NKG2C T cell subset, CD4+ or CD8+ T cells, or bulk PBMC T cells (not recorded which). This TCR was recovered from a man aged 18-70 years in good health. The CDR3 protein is CASNPPGGGHEQFF.